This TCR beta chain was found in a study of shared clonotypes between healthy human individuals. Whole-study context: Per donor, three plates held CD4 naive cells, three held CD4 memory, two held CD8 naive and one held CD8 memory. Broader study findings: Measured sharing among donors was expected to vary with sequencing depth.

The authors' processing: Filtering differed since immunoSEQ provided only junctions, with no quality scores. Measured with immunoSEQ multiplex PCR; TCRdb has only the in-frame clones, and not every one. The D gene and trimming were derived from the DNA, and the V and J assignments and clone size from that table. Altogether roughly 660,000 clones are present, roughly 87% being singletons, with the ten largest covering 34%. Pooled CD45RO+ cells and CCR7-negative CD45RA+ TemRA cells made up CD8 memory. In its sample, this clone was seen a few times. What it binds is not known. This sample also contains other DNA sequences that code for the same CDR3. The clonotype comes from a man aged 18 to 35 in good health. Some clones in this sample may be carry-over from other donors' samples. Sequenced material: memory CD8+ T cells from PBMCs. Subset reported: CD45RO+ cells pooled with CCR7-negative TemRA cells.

The CDR3 spells CASSSSYGYTF. The CDR3 coding sequence is TGCGCCAGCAGTAGTTCCTATGGCTACACCTTC. The chain has TRBV5-1 and TRBJ1-2; D uncertain. The length of the CDR3 is 11 residues. The germline V gene encodes CDR1 SGHRS and CDR2 YFSETQ. V was pared by 5 bases and J by 4 bases, with 6 bases between. The variable domain in full, with the rest retrieved from reference TRBV5-1 and TRBJ1-2, is KAGVTQTPRYLIKTRGQQVTLSCSPISGHRSVSWYQQTPGQGLQFLFEYFSETQRNKGNFPGRFSGRQFSNSRSEMNVSTLELGDSALYLCASSSSYGYTFGSGTRLTVV.